This TCR beta chain was observed in a study of T cell responses to AZD1222 COVID-19 vaccine. TCRdb's copy holds only in-frame clones and misses some; the assay was immunoSEQ multiplex PCR. The sample lists about 92,000 clones, roughly 88% occurring once. Looked up from germline, CDR1 is SGHTS and CDR2 is YDEGEE. CDR3 length: 14 residues. V was trimmed by 2 bases and J by 5 bases, leaving 11 bases between them. The starting material was peripheral blood, obtained on day 0 of AZD1222 vaccination. The chain is built from TRBV5-8 and TRBJ2-4, with a weak D call TRBD1 (6 bases). This TCR came from an adult in good health. The CDR3 DNA follows: TGTGCCAGCAGCTTACAGGGAAATGAAAACATTCAGTACTTC. Its protein product is CASSLQGNENIQYF.